This entry lists 32 T cell receptor beta chains sequenced from one sample in a study of blood T cell repertoires in COVID-19. Generated by immunoSEQ multiplex PCR, the TCRdb table keeps only in-frame clones and is missing some. The sample records about 500,000 clones, 75% to 90% being singletons. The sequenced material came from peripheral blood. The receptors come from a man aged 18 to 30 with COVID-19, enrolled during active disease.

The chain joins TRBV24-1 to TRBJ2-7; 7 nucleotides agree with TRBD1. The germline V gene encodes CDR1 KGHDR and CDR2 SFDVKD. V lost 5 bases and J lost 1; bases outside the gene matches: 16. The length of the CDR3 is 18 residues. This chain's CDR3 is CATSGPPSGTDPSYEQYF. CDR3 coding DNA: TGTGCCACCAGTGGGCCCCCCTCAGGGACAGACCCGTCCTACGAGCAGTACTTC.

The chain combines TRBV12-3 or TRBV12-4 with TRBJ2-7; no reliable D call. This CDR3 region has 13 residues. Deletions cut 4 bases from V and 0 bases from J, with 7 bases between. CDR3: CASSSGDSYEQYF. The CDR3 coding sequence is TGTGCCAGCAGTTCAGGTGACTCCTACGAGCAGTACTTC.

The chain carries TRBV6-5 and TRBJ1-5; 10 bases line up with TRBD1. Trimming cost V 4 bases and J 6 bases; bases outside gene matches: 6. Germline V gene sequence: CDR1 MNHEY, CDR2 SVGAGI. The CDR3 consists of 15 residues. The CDR3 reads CASSSGTGAVQPQHF. In nucleotides, the CDR3 is TGTGCCAGCAGTTCCGGGACAGGGGCGGTTCAGCCCCAGCATTTT.

This clone occurred a few times. This chain links TRBV10-3 with TRBJ1-1; a weak D match, TRBD1 (5 bases). The CDR3 has 12 residues. The germline V gene has CDR1 ENHRY and CDR2 SYGVKD. V lost 10 bases and J lost 4, with 13 bases in between. The chain's CDR3 is CATGHRGTEAFF. For the CDR3, the DNA is TGTGCCACCGGGCATAGGGGCACTGAAGCTTTCTTT.

The chain combines TRBV6-4 with TRBJ1-1; D unclear. The germline gives CDR1 MRHNA, CDR2 SNTAGT. V dropped 2 bases and J dropped 4 bases, with 11 bases sitting between them. The CDR3 is made up of 14 amino acids. The DNA of the CDR3 is TGTGCCAGCAGTGACGGACCCGAGGGCACTGAAGCTTTCTTT. Amino acids: CASSDGPEGTEAFF.

The chain is built from TRBV12-3 or TRBV12-4 and TRBJ1-3; D uncertain. V dropped 7 bases and J dropped 4 bases, with 11 bases sitting between them. This CDR3 is 13 amino acids long. The CDR3 coding sequence is TGTGCCAGCACGTTGGGAGACGGAAACACCATATATTTT. Its protein product is CASTLGDGNTIYF.

The chain uses TRBV21-1 and TRBJ2-4; the table's D gene call, TRBD2, was not cross checked with the DNA. TRBV21-1 is annotated as a pseudogene. The CDR3 contains 19 residues. The CDR3, as DNA: TGTGCCAGCTTTACTGGGAGCGGGAAGGGGGGGCCAGCCAAAAACATTCAGTACTTC. This sequence encodes CASFTGSGKGGPAKNIQYF.

This chain joins TRBV9 and TRBJ2-7; D unresolved. Trimming cost V 0 bases and J 2 bases, with 6 bases left between them. The CDR3 is 13 amino acids. Looked up from germline, CDR1 is SGDLS and CDR2 is YYNGEE. The CDR3 loop is CASSVDPTYEQYF. CDR3 nucleotide sequence: TGTGCCAGCAGCGTAGACCCTACCTACGAGCAGTACTTC.

V usage is TRBV18 and J usage is TRBJ1-2, with 9 bases lining up with TRBD1. V gave up 3 bases and J gave up 7 bases; unmatched junction bases: 6. CDR1 is KGHSH, CDR2 LQKENI, per germline. There are 14 residues in the CDR3. CDR3 nucleotides: TGTGCCAGCTCACCGGACAGGGGAGGCTCTGGCTACACCTTC. Residues: CASSPDRGGSGYTF.

The CDR3, as DNA: TGTGCCAGCAGCAGACAGGGTTGGGACACCGGGGAGCTGTTTTTT. As protein: CASSRQGWDTGELFF. This chain links TRBV6-6 with TRBJ2-2, with 7 bases lining up with TRBD1. Germline values: CDR1 MNHNY, CDR2 SVGAGI (reference sequence). The CDR3 contains 15 residues. The junction had 7 bases not matched to a gene; V was cut back by 6 bases and J by 3 bases.

V and J are TRBV6-6 and TRBJ2-3; possibly TRBD2 for D (5 bases). Germline V lookup: CDR1 MNHNY, CDR2 SVGAGI (reference sequence). This CDR3 comprises 16 residues. The ends were cut back, 0 bases at V and 4 bases at J, with 14 bases in the middle. The CDR3 spells CASSYSWADSSDTQYF. The CDR3 DNA reads TGTGCCAGCAGTTACTCGTGGGCGGACTCCTCAGATACGCAGTATTTT.

CDR3 region: CASSLDGTRWEQYF. In DNA form, the CDR3 reads TGTGCCAGCAGCTTAGACGGGACTAGGTGGGAGCAGTACTTC. This rearrangement joins TRBV7-6 to TRBJ2-7, with 8 bases fitting TRBD2. Germline CDR1 is SGHVS and CDR2 is FNYEAQ. Trimming at V came to 1 base and at J to 7 bases, leaving 6 bases not matched to a gene. CDR3 length: 14 amino acids.

This clone was detected a few times. The rearrangement joins TRBV28 to TRBJ2-7; D may be TRBD2 (6 bases). The CDR3 length is 14 residues. Germline V CDR1 and CDR2: MDHEN, SYDVKM. V gave up 2 bases and J gave up 3 bases, with 11 bases separating them. As DNA, the CDR3 is TGTGCCAGCAGTTTAGGCCGGGGAGGCTACGAGCAGTACTTC. Translation: CASSLGRGGYEQYF.

The chain is built from TRBV10-1 and TRBJ2-2; 8 bases match TRBD2. The germline V gene encodes CDR1 WNHNN and CDR2 SYGVQD (reference sequence). CDR3 length: 17 residues. Trimming took 0 bases from V and 5 from J; bases not matched to a gene: 8. The CDR3 coding sequence is TGCGCCAGCAGTGAGTCGAGGACTAGCAGTTATACCGGGGAGCTGTTTTTT. The encoded protein is CASSESRTSSYTGELFF.

The chain links TRBV5-1 to TRBJ2-3, with a possible D match to TRBD1 (5 bases). Germline-derived CDR1 and CDR2 are SGHRS and YFSETQ. Trimming took 2 bases from V and 2 from J, leaving 12 bases between them. The CDR3 covers 15 residues. CDR3 bases: TGCGCCAGCAGCTTCAGAGACAGCATCACAGATACGCAGTATTTT. Its translation is CASSFRDSITDTQYF.

This chain links TRBV6-1 with TRBJ1-1, with D possibly TRBD1 on 5 matching bases. V was pared by 2 bases and J by 3 bases, with 13 bases between. Germline V gives CDR1 MNHNS, CDR2 SASEGT. The CDR3 is 15 residues long. The CDR3 loop is CASSEPQRQHTEAFF. CDR3 coding DNA: TGTGCCAGCAGTGAACCCCAACGACAGCACACTGAAGCTTTCTTT.

The gene calls are TRBV29-1 and TRBJ2-1; 13 nucleotides align to TRBD2. Trimming at V came to 6 bases and at J to 8 bases, leaving 19 bases not matched to a gene. Germline V gives CDR1 SQVTM, CDR2 ANQGSEA. The CDR3 totals 18 residues. CDR3 nucleotides: TGCAGCGTAAGAGGAGTTTTAGTGGGACTAGCGGGATCTTATGAGCAGTTCTTC. Translating gives CSVRGVLVGLAGSYEQFF.

This clone was seen once. The V and J genes are TRBV4-1 and TRBJ2-2, with D possibly matching TRBD2 (6 bases). Germline-derived CDR1 and CDR2 are MGHRA and YSYEKL. This CDR3 has 19 residues. V lost 0 bases, J lost 0 bases, and 17 bases lay in between. In DNA form, the CDR3 reads TGCGCCAGCAGCCAAGAGGTCCTAGCGCAAACCTCGAACACCGGGGAGCTGTTTTTT. Translated: CASSQEVLAQTSNTGELFF.

V gene TRBV5-4 combines with J gene TRBJ2-1; 7 nucleotides match TRBD1. CDR1 and CDR2 from the germline V gene are SGHNT and YYREEE (reference sequence). J gave up 6 bases and V 3 bases, and 6 bases lay outside the gene matches. The CDR3 loop spans 14 amino acids. In DNA, the CDR3 is TGTGCCAGCAGCTCCCTGACAGGGTTCAATGAGCAGTTCTTC. This codes for CASSSLTGFNEQFF.

The rearrangement links TRBV4-2 to TRBJ1-2; 11 bases line up with TRBD1. The trim removed 0 bases at V and 6 bases at J, leaving 3 bases unmatched. The CDR3 has 15 residues. Germline CDR1 LGHNA, CDR2 YNFKEQ. CDR3 coding DNA: TGTGCCAGCAGCCAAGATAGGGACAGGGGGAATGGCTACACCTTC. It encodes CASSQDRDRGNGYTF.

The chain combines TRBV18 with TRBJ2-5; perhaps TRBD2 as D (5 bases). CDR3 size: 15 residues. The germline gives CDR1 KGHSH, CDR2 LQKENI. Trimming stripped 6 bases from V and 5 bases from J, with 19 bases between. The CDR3 DNA sequence: TGTGCCAGCTCCCCCGGAGGTCAAAAGAGGGAGACCCAGTACTTC. Protein: CASSPGGQKRETQYF.

In its sample, this clone was seen a few times. The chain uses TRBV12-5 and TRBJ2-3; 13 bases map to TRBD2. V was clipped by 2 bases and J by 4 bases; unmatched bases: 3. Per the germline V gene, CDR1 is LGHNT and CDR2 is FRNRAP. The CDR3 is 16 residues long. The CDR3 spells CASGLTLAGGADTQYF. The CDR3 DNA is TGTGCTAGTGGTTTGACACTAGCGGGAGGGGCAGATACGCAGTATTTT.

The chain uses TRBV27 and TRBJ2-1; 7 positions match TRBD2. V gave up 6 bases and J gave up 8 bases; unmatched junction bases: 7. This CDR3 is built from 13 residues. Germline values: CDR1 MNHEY, CDR2 SMNVEV (reference sequence). The CDR3 loop reads CASSAGVWHEQFF. The CDR3 nucleotides are TGTGCCAGCAGCGCGGGGGTCTGGCATGAGCAGTTCTTC.

This clone occurred once. The genes are TRBV28 and TRBJ1-6; TRBD1 aligns across 8 bases. This CDR3 has 15 residues. The germline gives CDR1 MDHEN, CDR2 SYDVKM. V lost 6 bases to trimming and J lost 7 bases; unmatched junction nucleotides: 8. Here the CDR3 DNA reads TGTGCCAGCAGCTATGGACAGGGAAACAATTCACCCCTCCACTTT. Protein: CASSYGQGNNSPLHF.

The chain uses TRBV6-5 and TRBJ2-2, with 10 bases aligning to TRBD1. The CDR3 is 15 amino acids. J lost 2 bases, V lost 7 bases, and 4 bases had no gene match. CDR1 is MNHEY and CDR2 is SVGAGI in the germline V gene. The DNA for the CDR3 is TGTGCCAGCAAAGACAGGGGGCTCAACACCGGGGAGCTGTTTTTT. Its translation: CASKDRGLNTGELFF.

V is TRBV10-3 and J is TRBJ1-2, with D tentatively TRBD1 (6 bases). The CDR3 extends over 13 amino acids. V lost 10 bases and J lost 8, with 20 bases in between. Germline V CDR1 and CDR2: ENHRY, SYGVKD. Written as DNA, the CDR3 is TGTGCCAGTGGCGACAGGTTCAGGGAGGGCTACACCTTC. Translated: CASGDRFREGYTF.

CDR3: CASSERVLAPDNEQFF. The CDR3 bases are TGTGCCAGCAGTGAGAGGGTCCTAGCTCCCGACAATGAGCAGTTCTTC. The chain has TRBV2 and TRBJ2-1; TRBD2 is a possible D gene (5 bases). The CDR3 spans 16 residues. Trimming removed 3 bases from V and 5 bases from J, with 17 bases in between. The germline V gene has CDR1 SNHLY and CDR2 FYNNEI. The variable domain in full, with the rest retrieved from reference TRBV2 and TRBJ2-1, is EPEVTQTPSHQVTQMGQEVILRCVPISNHLYFYWYRQILGQKVEFLVSFYNNEISEKSEIFDDQFSVERPDGSNFTLKIRSTKLEDSAMYFCASSERVLAPDNEQFFGPGTRLTVL.

This clone was counted once. This chain links TRBV6-5 with TRBJ2-5; D may be TRBD2 (6 bases). Germline values: CDR1 MNHEY, CDR2 SVGAGI. Trimming shortened V by 7 bases and J by 5 bases, and 17 bases separated the two germline ends. There are 14 residues in the CDR3. The CDR3 protein is CASTLTGDSETQYF. CDR3 coding DNA: TGTGCCAGCACGCTCACGGGGGATAGTGAGACCCAGTACTTC.

Regarding this clone: At one boundary the junction diverges from the germline segment, which might be a read error. The rearrangement joins TRBV7-7 to TRBJ2-1; the D gene is possibly TRBD1 (6 bases). The CDR3 length is 15 residues. The germline V gene encodes CDR1 SSHAT and CDR2 FNYEAQ (reference sequence). The CDR3 DNA is TGTGCTAGCAGCCCAACAGGGACCCCCTACAATGAGCAGTTCTTC. This gives the protein CASSPTGTPYNEQFF.

This clone appeared once. The chain combines TRBV12-1 with TRBJ1-3. TRBV12-1 is an annotated pseudogene. This CDR3 is 15 amino acids long. CDR3 amino acids: CASSFGGDAGNTIYF. The CDR3 DNA is TGTGCCAGCAGCTTTGGGGGAGATGCTGGAAACACCATATATTTT.

V is TRBV13 and J is TRBJ2-3, with D unclear. The CDR3 sequence is 14 residues long. The germline CDR1 and CDR2 sequences are PRHDT and FYEKMQ (reference sequence). Trimming removed 4 bases at V and 1 base at J, with 9 bases between. CDR3 sequence: CASSSLPGTDTQYF. CDR3 coding DNA: TGTGCCAGCAGCTCCCTCCCGGGCACAGATACGCAGTATTTT. Complete variable domain (other parts from reference TRBV13 and TRBJ2-3): AAGVIQSPRHLIKEKRETATLKCYPIPRHDTVYWYQQGPGQDPQFLISFYEKMQSDKGSIPDRFSAQQFSDYHSELNMSSLELGDSALYFCASSSLPGTDTQYFGPGTRLTVL.

The chain combines TRBV5-4 with TRBJ1-4, with 7 bases fitting TRBD1. Germline CDR1 and CDR2: SGHNT and YYREEE (reference sequence). The CDR3 is made up of 15 amino acids. Germline trimming cut 4 bases from V and 5 bases from J; bases unmatched to any gene: 8. The CDR3 loop is CASSMRDSANEKLFF. In DNA form, the CDR3 reads TGTGCCAGCAGCATGAGGGACAGTGCAAATGAAAAACTGTTTTTT.